This T cell receptor (beta chain) was profiled in a study of response to subunit inactivated influenza vaccine. The CDR3 has 15 amino acids. The ends lost 1 base at V and 2 bases at J; junction bases unmatched: 1. Germline values: CDR1 SGHAT, CDR2 FQNNGV. Whole-study results and caveats: A suggestion made by the authors is that each seasonal influenza vaccination recruits few new T cells.

This clonotype has at least ten counts. Its antigen remains unknown. Each CDR3 protein is one row after TCRdb ran MiXCR on the RT-PCR reads. The sample lists under 200,000 distinct CDR3 sequences, 9.5% to 13% seen once, with around 12% in the top ten. The V and J genes are TRBV11-2 and TRBJ2-7, with 11 positions matching TRBD1. The sequencing used non-naive T cells sorted from PBMCs, collected 45 days after vaccination. The receptor's source is a man aged 45-65 years who received an inactivated influenza vaccine. CDR3 loop: CASSLAGQGAYEQYF. The CDR3 coding sequence is TGTGCCAGCAGCTTAGCGGGACAGGGGGCCTACGAGCAGTACTTC.